These 25 T cell receptor beta chains originate from one sample sequenced in a study of blood T cell repertoires in COVID-19. The protocol was immunoSEQ multiplex PCR, while the TCRdb copy is restricted to in-frame clones and leaves out a portion. Here the sample spans approximately 10,000 clones, around 71% being singletons. Sample: peripheral blood. The receptors were gathered from a man in his 60s with COVID-19, enrolled during active disease.

This clone is a singleton in its sample. This chain links TRBV6-5 with TRBJ1-6; D gene unclear. V dropped 4 bases and J dropped 13 bases, with 14 bases sitting between them. The germline V gene encodes CDR1 MNHEY and CDR2 SVGAGI. The CDR3 covers 13 residues. CDR3 protein: CASSSGDRRPLHF. CDR3 DNA sequence: TGTGCCAGCAGTTCCGGAGACCGGCGCCCCCTCCACTTT.

The chain joins TRBV7-9 to TRBJ2-5, with D possibly TRBD1 on 5 matching bases. Deletions cut 5 bases from V and 8 bases from J, with 9 bases between. The CDR3 is 11 amino acids. Germline CDR1 SEHNR, CDR2 FQNEAQ (reference sequence). CDR3 residues: CASSAQGTQYF. The CDR3 coding sequence is TGTGCCAGCAGCGCGCAGGGTACCCAGTACTTC.

This clone was seen a few times. The genes are TRBV7-9 and TRBJ1-3; 7 bases map to TRBD1. CDR1 SEHNR and CDR2 FQNEAQ come from the germline V gene (reference sequence). This CDR3 region has 17 residues. With 3 bases clipped from V and 1 base from J, the junction kept 9 bases outside the gene matches. CDR3 DNA sequence: TGTGCCAGCAGCTTTAATAGGGGGCGCGTTTCTGGAAACACCATATATTTT. It specifies CASSFNRGRVSGNTIYF.

The CDR3 coding sequence is TGTGCCACCAGTGATTTGCGAACAGGGGGTTTGGCCGGGGAGCTGTTTTTT. Amino acids: CATSDLRTGGLAGELFF. This sequence joins TRBV24-1 and TRBJ2-2, with 8 bases lining up with TRBD1. CDR1 and CDR2 (germline): KGHDR, SFDVKD. The trim removed 0 bases at V and 6 bases at J, leaving 8 bases unmatched. This CDR3 has 17 amino acids.

This chain joins TRBV7-8 and TRBJ2-5; 9 bases line up with TRBD1. The CDR3 extends over 13 amino acids. The J segment lost 4 bases and the V segment lost 5 bases, leaving 2 bases of the junction unmatched. Germline V gene lookup returns CDR1 SGHVS and CDR2 FQNEAQ. The CDR3 DNA reads as TGTGCCAGCAGCCCGGACAGGGGAGAGACCCAGTACTTC. It is translated as CASSPDRGETQYF.

The rearrangement uses TRBV18 and TRBJ1-5; D perhaps matches TRBD1 (5 bases). In germline, CDR1 is KGHSH, CDR2 LQKENI. The CDR3 extends over 13 amino acids. Trimming took 3 bases from V and 5 from J, leaving 8 bases between them. CDR3 amino acids: CASSPGGDQPQHF. The DNA of the CDR3 is TGTGCCAGCTCACCTGGAGGGGATCAGCCCCAGCATTTT.

The chain uses TRBV6-5 and TRBJ2-7; 8 bases are a match to TRBD2. The CDR3 is 14 residues long. Germline loops: CDR1 MNHEY, CDR2 SVGAGI. Unmatched junction bases numbered 4, after V lost 3 bases and J lost 3 bases. The CDR3 nucleotides read TGTGCCAGCAGTTATAGGAGCGGGAGCTACGAGCAGTACGTC. Translation gives CASSYRSGSYEQYV.

The CDR3: CASSLTSGPSLAKNIQYF. For the CDR3, the DNA is TGTGCCAGCAGCCTGACTAGCGGGCCTTCCCTAGCCAAAAACATTCAGTACTTC. The gene calls are TRBV9 and TRBJ2-4, with 10 nucleotides matching TRBD2. The CDR3 runs to 18 residues. Looked up from germline, CDR1 is SGDLS and CDR2 is YYNGEE. V shed 4 bases and J 0 bases; nucleotides not matched to a gene: 10. Full variable domain (remainder filled in from reference TRBV9 and TRBJ2-4): DSGVTQTPKHLITATGQRVTLRCSPRSGDLSVYWYQQSLDQGLQFLIQYYNGEERAKGNILERFSAQQFPDLHSELNLSSLELGDSALYFCASSLTSGPSLAKNIQYFGAGTRLSVL.

The chain combines TRBV7-9 with TRBJ2-1; D is ambiguous. V was shortened by 3 bases and J by 0 bases, with 9 bases between the two germline ends. Germline CDR1 reads SEHNR; CDR2 reads FQNEAQ (reference sequence). The CDR3 runs 15 residues. The CDR3 sequence: CASSFSRSSYNEQFF. The CDR3 DNA reads as TGTGCCAGCAGCTTTAGCCGAAGCTCCTACAATGAGCAGTTCTTC.

The J gene is TRBJ2-7, the V gene TRBV7-2; TRBD2 matches at 13 bases. This CDR3 has 16 amino acids. The trim removed 5 bases at V and 0 bases at J, leaving 4 bases unmatched. The germline CDR1 and CDR2 sequences are SGHTA and FQGNSA. The CDR3 spells CASSLTSGGASYEQYF. CDR3 DNA sequence: TGTGCCAGCAGCCTTACTAGCGGGGGGGCCTCCTACGAGCAGTACTTC.

The rearrangement joins TRBV9 to TRBJ2-5; possible D gene TRBD2, 6 bases. The V and J ends lost 3 bases and 5 bases respectively, with 11 bases between them. CDR1 and CDR2 from the germline V gene are SGDLS and YYNGEE. The CDR3 totals 13 residues. The DNA of the CDR3 is TGTGCCAGCAGCGCCGGGGGAGTGGAGACCCAGTACTTC. Translation: CASSAGGVETQYF. Together with reference TRBV9 and TRBJ2-5, the CDR3 gives the full variable domain: DSGVTQTPKHLITATGQRVTLRCSPRSGDLSVYWYQQSLDQGLQFLIQYYNGEERAKGNILERFSAQQFPDLHSELNLSSLELGDSALYFCASSAGGVETQYFGPGTRLLVL.

V usage is TRBV14 and J usage is TRBJ2-5; D may be TRBD1 (6 bases). Trimming shortened V by 0 bases and J by 2 bases, and 10 bases separated the two germline ends. The CDR3 loop spans 15 amino acids. Germline values: CDR1 SGHDN, CDR2 FVKESK. DNA for the CDR3: TGTGCCAGCAGCCAAGATATAACAGGGCAAGAGACCCAGTACTTC. This encodes CASSQDITGQETQYF.

This clone appeared a single time. The chain employs TRBV11-2 and TRBJ1-4; 11 bases match TRBD1. Per the germline V gene, CDR1 is SGHAT and CDR2 is FQNNGV. The trim removed 1 base at V and 6 bases at J, leaving 1 base unmatched. The CDR3 consists of 15 residues. The CDR3 protein is CASSLGGQGDEKLFF. CDR3 in DNA: TGTGCCAGCAGCTTAGGGGGACAGGGGGATGAAAAACTGTTTTTT.

The rearrangement links TRBV13 to TRBJ1-2; weak D call: TRBD1 (6 bases). Trimming left V 4 bases short and J 2 bases short, with 14 bases between. The CDR3 length is 15 residues. CDR1 PRHDT and CDR2 FYEKMQ come from the germline V gene (reference sequence). Written as DNA, the CDR3 is TGTGCCAGCAGCTCCCTCCGGACAGCGAACTATGGCTACACCTTC. Protein: CASSSLRTANYGYTF.

CDR3 coding DNA: TGCGCCAGCAGCTTGAACGGACATGGGTCCTACGAGCAGTACTTC. Protein: CASSLNGHGSYEQYF. The rearrangement uses TRBV5-1 and TRBJ2-7, with D possibly TRBD1 on 5 matching bases. The length of the CDR3 is 15 residues. Germline lookup yields CDR1 SGHRS and CDR2 YFSETQ. With 1 base removed from V and 1 base from J, the gap between germline ends came to 12 bases.

The CDR3 loop is CASSYLALGGTEAFF. Written as DNA, the CDR3 is TGTGCCAGCAGTTACTTGGCCCTGGGGGGCACTGAAGCTTTCTTT. The V and J genes are TRBV6-5 and TRBJ1-1; maybe TRBD1 (5 bases). V was cut by 1 base and J by 4 bases, with 13 bases left in between. Germline values: CDR1 MNHEY, CDR2 SVGAGI. The CDR3 sequence is 15 residues long.

The chain couples TRBV19 to TRBJ1-5; no clear D gene. Trimming took 3 bases from V and 4 from J, leaving 10 bases between them. Germline V gene lookup returns CDR1 LNHDA and CDR2 SQIVND (reference sequence). The CDR3 runs 14 residues. CDR3 coding DNA: TGTGCCAGTAGTATGATGAGGCAGAATCAGCCCCAGCATTTT. This sequence encodes CASSMMRQNQPQHF.

The J gene is TRBJ2-1, the V gene TRBV24-1; 11 positions agree with TRBD2. Germline assignment: CDR1 KGHDR and CDR2 SFDVKD. J lost 1 base, V lost 4 bases, and 2 bases had no gene match. This CDR3 comprises 16 residues. Written as DNA, the CDR3 is TGTGCCACCAGTGAAACTAGCGGGGGATCCTACAATGAGCAGTTCTTC. Encoded protein: CATSETSGGSYNEQFF.

The chain has TRBV9 and TRBJ2-1, with 8 bases that match TRBD2. The CDR3 has 17 amino acids. CDR1 and CDR2 (germline): SGDLS, YYNGEE. The J segment lost 0 bases and the V segment lost 3 bases, leaving 8 bases of the junction unmatched. CDR3 nucleotide sequence: TGTGCCAGCAGCGCCTCCGCGGGGGGAAACTCCTACAATGAGCAGTTCTTC. Protein product: CASSASAGGNSYNEQFF.

This chain uses TRBV30 with TRBJ1-6; 12 bases align to TRBD1. The CDR3 runs to 14 residues. CDR1 and CDR2 from the germline V gene are GTSNPN and SVGIG (reference sequence). Trimming took 2 bases from V and 14 from J; bases not matched to a gene: 7. DNA for the CDR3: TGTGCCTGGAGTAAGGGACAGGGGGCCCCAGCCCTCCACTTT. It specifies CAWSKGQGAPALHF.

This clone was observed a few times. The rearrangement uses TRBV6-5 and TRBJ1-1; D gene ambiguous. The germline gives CDR1 MNHEY, CDR2 SVGAGI. V dropped 0 bases and J dropped 5 bases, with 10 bases sitting between them. The CDR3 extends over 14 amino acids. Here the CDR3 reads CASSYSGVETEAFF. CDR3 coding DNA: TGTGCCAGCAGTTACTCGGGCGTTGAGACTGAAGCTTTCTTT.

CDR3 amino acids: CSVPDITEAFF. The CDR3 DNA reads TGCAGCGTGCCGGACATCACTGAAGCTTTCTTT. The chain joins TRBV29-1 to TRBJ1-1, with D tentatively TRBD1 (5 bases). Per germline, CDR1 SQVTM and CDR2 ANQGSEA. Between the trimmed V and J ends, which lost 6 bases and 4 bases, there was a span of 9 bases. There are 11 residues in the CDR3.

The chain joins TRBV2 to TRBJ1-6; tentative D call: TRBD1 (6 bases). From germline, CDR1 is SNHLY and CDR2 FYNNEI. V lost 4 bases, J lost 7 bases, and 11 bases lay in between. There are 14 residues in the CDR3. DNA of the CDR3: TGTGCCAGCAGTGGCCCCACAGGGAATTCACCCCTCCACTTT. It specifies CASSGPTGNSPLHF.

The rearrangement joins TRBV5-4 to TRBJ1-1, with TRBD1 matching over 9 bases. The V and J ends lost 1 base and 10 bases, in that order; junction bases with no gene match: 11. CDR1 is SGHNT, CDR2 YYREEE, per germline (reference sequence). The CDR3 length is 15 residues. CDR3 sequence (DNA): TGTGCCAGCAGCTTGCCCGGACAGGGGAGGAATGTAGCTTTCTTT. Translation: CASSLPGQGRNVAFF.

This clone came up a few times. The chain joins TRBV24-1 to TRBJ2-1; 9 positions agree with TRBD1. Germline CDR1 and CDR2: KGHDR and SFDVKD. The CDR3 loop spans 15 amino acids. V lost 7 bases, J lost 0 bases, and 3 bases stayed unmatched. CDR3 in DNA: TGTGCCACCAGGCCGGGACAGGGCTCCTACAATGAGCAGTTCTTC. This codes for CATRPGQGSYNEQFF.